Ten or more counts support the clone carrying this TCR beta chain. Its antigen is not identified. The source of the sample is a study of response to subunit inactivated influenza vaccine. Overall study results and limits: Each seasonal influenza vaccination recruits few new T cells, the authors suggested.

TCRdb itself ran the RT-PCR reads through MiXCR, one entry per CDR3 protein. The table shows approximately 520,000 distinct CDR3 sequences, with 25% occurring only once. The specimen was CD4+ T cells sorted from PBMCs, collected roughly 5 days after vaccination. The receptor comes from a man aged 45 to 65 who received an inactivated influenza vaccine.

The CDR3 region is CASSWDGQTTEAFF. CDR3 coding DNA: TGCGCCAGCAGCTGGGACGGACAGACCACTGAAGCTTTCTTT. The rearrangement uses TRBV5-1 and TRBJ1-1, with D perhaps matching TRBD1 (6 bases). V was cut by 3 bases and J by 4 bases, with 13 bases left in between. This CDR3 comprises 14 residues. CDR1 is SGHRS, CDR2 YFSETQ, per germline.